These 3 T cell receptor beta chains share one sample of origin, sequenced in a study of blood T cells in healthy people across ages (dated by TCRdb to between 2014 and 2016). Libraries came from 5' RACE. Sequencing instrument: Illumina HiSeq 2500. A second PCR of about 7 to 12 cycles was run with a J-beta primer mix and a sample-barcoded 5' primer. TCRdb reran the public reads through fastp at Q25 and MiXCR, keeping productive beta chains. Each CDR3 protein appears once, grouped with its most common genes and DNA. The sample table shows about 1.7 million distinct CDR3 sequences, and 25% to 30% are seen once. The ten largest account for approximately 7.7% of the sample. Sequencing was performed on blood. These receptor sequences come from a woman in her 30s in good health.

This clonotype was seen a few times. The V gene is TRBV5-1, the J gene TRBJ2-1, with 13 bases fitting TRBD2. V was pared by 2 bases and J by 9 bases, with 14 bases of the junction left unmatched. The CDR3 has 18 residues. Looked up from germline, CDR1 is SGHRS and CDR2 is YFSETQ. In DNA form, the CDR3 reads TGCGCCAGCAGCTTCCTGGGACTAGCGGGGAAATTTTACGGTGAGCAGTTCTTC. This sequence encodes CASSFLGLAGKFYGEQFF.

The chain joins TRBV6-2 or TRBV6-3 to TRBJ1-2; D not resolved. This CDR3 is 14 amino acids long. Trimming left V 3 bases short and J 0 bases short, with 8 bases between. In germline, CDR1 is MNHEY, CDR2 SVGEGT. The CDR3 nucleotides read TGTGCCAGCAGTTATAACGTACCTAACTATGGCTACACCTTC. The encoded protein is CASSYNVPNYGYTF.

To note about this clonotype: This may come from a read error, since a much larger clone is one base off. This chain joins TRBV6-2 or TRBV6-3 and TRBJ2-1; TRBD2 matches 9 bases. Trimming removed 0 bases from V and 7 bases from J; junction bases left unmatched: 7. The CDR3 runs 16 residues. CDR1 and CDR2 (germline): MNHEY, SVGEGT. The CDR3 DNA sequence: TGTGCCAGCAGTTACTCGCGGGGGGGGTCCTGGAATGAGCAGTTCTTC. It yields the protein CASSYSRGGSWNEQFF.